This T cell receptor beta chain was captured by sequencing in a study of blood T cell repertoires in COVID-19. Clinical histories supplied by participants themselves formed the basis of cohort assignment. Germline loops: CDR1 SNHLY, CDR2 FYNNEI. The CDR3 extends over 13 amino acids. The V end lost 1 base, the J end lost 5 bases, and 8 bases lay between the germline ends. Authors' data handling: Researchers report that nucleated cell counts were estimated from reference gene primer amplification. Clones were read by immunoSEQ multiplex PCR, and TCRdb kept only the in-frame ones, dropping some. Clonal size and the V and J genes are those of that table, whereas D and trimming came from the DNA. In the table there are 400,000 to 500,000 clones, over 75% of which are singletons.

The chain couples TRBV2 to TRBJ1-1; no clear D. This sequence originates from a woman aged 18-35 years who had been exposed to COVID-19. The sample comprised PBMCs or T cells enriched from blood (not recorded which). The CDR3 DNA follows: TGTGCCAGCAGTGAAGAAGTCAGGACTGAAGCTTTCTTT. It specifies CASSEEVRTEAFF.